This T cell receptor beta chain was found in a study of shared clonotypes between healthy human individuals. CDR1 is SGHRS, CDR2 YFSETQ, per germline. CDR3 length: 14 residues. J gave up 11 bases and V 4 bases, and 9 bases lay outside the gene matches. Regarding the study as a whole: The diversity represented, both genetic and in exposure history, was limited by few donors.

Method: immunoSEQ multiplex PCR; TCRdb's copy keeps in-frame clones and lacks some. The data contain 2,500,000 or so clones, 80% to 95% of them singletons. On this clone: Its antigen remains unknown.

This chain links TRBV5-1 with TRBJ1-4, with 9 bases that match TRBD1. This clonotype originated in a man aged 18-30 years in good health. Some clones in this sample may be carry-over from other donors' samples. Sequencing was performed on naive CD4+ T cells from PBMCs. Stated subset: CD45RA+ positively selected. The CDR3 is CASSLEGTGRKLFF. The CDR3 DNA reads TGCGCCAGCAGCCTTGAGGGGACAGGGAGGAAACTGTTTTTT.